Below are 30 T cell receptor beta chains sequenced from a single sample in a study of blood T cell repertoires in COVID-19. Produced via immunoSEQ multiplex PCR; TCRdb's table is partial and in-frame only. Altogether approximately 72,000 clones are present, 86% being singletons, with the ten largest covering around 13%. Sequencing input: peripheral blood. These receptors came from a woman aged 55-69 years with acute or convalescent COVID-19.

This clone was counted a single time. The V gene is TRBV2, the J gene TRBJ1-6, with 7 bases matching TRBD1. The CDR3 is made up of 14 amino acids. The germline V gene has CDR1 SNHLY and CDR2 FYNNEI. V trimming: 5 bases; J trimming: 5 bases; junction bases outside the gene matches: 3. The CDR3 protein is CASSRDRDNSPLHF. CDR3 nucleotide sequence: TGTGCCAGCAGTCGGGACAGAGATAATTCACCCCTCCACTTT.

CDR3: CASSYGSLGGRYGYTF. DNA for the CDR3: TGTGCCAGCAGTTACGGTTCCTTAGGGGGTCGCTATGGCTACACCTTC. The chain combines TRBV6-6 with TRBJ1-2, with D possibly matching TRBD1 (6 bases). CDR3 length equals 16 residues. Trimming took 2 bases from V and 4 from J, leaving 17 bases between them. Per the germline V gene, CDR1 is MNHNY and CDR2 is SVGAGI (reference sequence).

This clone has a single count. The chain links TRBV5-6 to TRBJ1-5, with 8 positions matching TRBD1. The trim removed 1 base at V and 13 bases at J, leaving 4 bases unmatched. There are 12 residues in the CDR3. Per the germline V gene, CDR1 is SGHDT and CDR2 is YYEEEE. CDR3 in amino acids: CASSLIGDRQHF. The CDR3 DNA is TGTGCCAGCAGCTTGATAGGGGACAGGCAGCATTTT.

This clone came up a few times. V and J are TRBV5-1 and TRBJ1-2; D uncertain. The CDR3 loop spans 12 amino acids. Trimming pared 4 bases from V and 4 bases from J, leaving 8 bases between. Germline CDR1 SGHRS, CDR2 YFSETQ. The CDR3 spells CASSAGLYGYTF. CDR3 sequence (DNA): TGCGCCAGCAGCGCCGGACTCTATGGCTACACCTTC.

The chain has TRBV18 and TRBJ2-3, with 9 nucleotides matching TRBD2. CDR1 and CDR2 (germline): KGHSH, LQKENI. The trim removed 0 bases at V and 2 bases at J, leaving 3 bases unmatched. This CDR3 is 16 amino acids long. The CDR3 sequence: CASSPPAGGDTDTQYF. The CDR3 DNA reads as TGTGCCAGCTCACCACCGGCGGGGGGGGACACAGATACGCAGTATTTT.

V usage is TRBV5-1 and J usage is TRBJ2-7; D call uncertain. The CDR3 is 12 amino acids. The V end lost 0 bases, the J end lost 2 bases, and 3 bases lay between the germline ends. Per the germline V gene, CDR1 is SGHRS and CDR2 is YFSETQ. The CDR3: CASSLAPYEQYF. The CDR3, as DNA: TGCGCCAGCAGCTTGGCTCCCTACGAGCAGTACTTC.

Here the CDR3 DNA reads TGTGCCAGCAGCGGGACGGGACTTAATGAAAAACTGTTTTTT. Translating gives CASSGTGLNEKLFF. The chain joins TRBV6-5 to TRBJ1-4, with D possibly matching TRBD1 (5 bases). The V gene lost 6 bases and the J gene lost 4 bases, with 12 bases spanning the gap. The CDR3 length is 14 residues. Germline V CDR1 and CDR2: MNHEY, SVGAGI.

The sample holds many counts of this clone. The chain recombines TRBV5-1 with TRBJ1-3; D remains unclear. The CDR3 runs to 12 residues. Germline lookup yields CDR1 SGHRS and CDR2 YFSETQ. The V and J ends lost 4 bases and 4 bases respectively, with 6 bases between them. DNA of the CDR3: TGCGCCAGCAGCAGAGAGGGAAACACCATATATTTT. Protein: CASSREGNTIYF.

V is TRBV6-4 and J is TRBJ2-2, with TRBD1 matching 9 bases. Trimming took 6 bases from V and 3 from J; bases not matched to a gene: 2. The germline CDR1 and CDR2 sequences are MRHNA and SNTAGT. This CDR3 spans 14 amino acids. In nucleotides, the CDR3 is TGTGCCAGCAGGCGGGACAGGGACACCGGGGAGCTGTTTTTT. This translates into CASRRDRDTGELFF.

The rearrangement uses TRBV29-1 and TRBJ1-3; TRBD1 is a possible D gene (5 bases). The CDR3 extends over 18 amino acids. Germline values: CDR1 SQVTM, CDR2 ANQGSEA. Trimming shortened V by 2 bases and J by 1 base, and 21 bases separated the two germline ends. CDR3 in DNA: TGCAGCGTTGAAAAGCGGGTAGCAGGGTCTAGGTCTGGAAACACCATATATTTT. Translated, it gives CSVEKRVAGSRSGNTIYF.

This clone was observed a single time. V usage is TRBV6-4 and J usage is TRBJ1-6; D is uncertain. CDR3 size: 14 residues. The V end lost 0 bases, the J end lost 10 bases, and 10 bases lay between the germline ends. CDR1 and CDR2 (germline): MRHNA, SNTAGT. The CDR3 DNA reads TGTGCCAGCAGTGACTCCTCAGTAAACTCACCCCTCCACTTT. It codes for CASSDSSVNSPLHF.

The chain has TRBV11-2 and TRBJ2-1; D is perhaps TRBD1 (7 bases). Germline assignment: CDR1 SGHAT and CDR2 FQNNGV. V lost 3 bases to trimming and J lost 3 bases, with 12 bases between them. This CDR3 is built from 15 residues. The CDR3: CASSLEGANYNEQFF. CDR3 nucleotide sequence: TGTGCCAGCAGCTTGGAGGGGGCGAACTACAATGAGCAGTTCTTC.

The CDR3 DNA is TGTGCCAGCAGCTTAGGCGCGGCTGACACCGGGGAGCTGTTTTTT. Translated, it gives CASSLGAADTGELFF. The chain joins TRBV7-9 to TRBJ2-2; D gene unclear. The ends were cut back, 1 base at V and 3 bases at J, with 9 bases in the middle. The CDR3 sequence is 15 residues long. CDR1 and CDR2 (germline): SEHNR, FQNEAQ (reference sequence).

The chain joins TRBV6-5 to TRBJ2-7; 7 positions match TRBD2. J was trimmed by 1 base and V by 8 bases; bases with no gene match: 2. CDR1 MNHEY and CDR2 SVGAGI come from the germline V gene. The CDR3 runs 12 residues. This CDR3 reads CASGRGSYEQYF. CDR3 coding DNA: TGTGCCAGCGGGAGGGGTTCCTACGAGCAGTACTTC.

With respect to this clone: Its ends do not fully match the called genes, so a read error is possible. V gene TRBV5-1 combines with J gene TRBJ1-2; D not certain. CDR3 length: 14 residues. The germline V gene has CDR1 SGHRS and CDR2 YFSETQ. In DNA form, the CDR3 reads TGCGCCAGCAGCTTGGTTGCAGGTAACAATGGCTACACCTTC. This sequence encodes CASSLVAGNNGYTF.

This chain joins TRBV27 and TRBJ1-6; TRBD1 agrees at 7 bases. CDR3 length equals 15 residues. The germline V gene encodes CDR1 MNHEY and CDR2 SMNVEV (reference sequence). V lost 0 bases, J lost 6 bases, and 2 bases stayed unmatched. Here the CDR3 reads CASSLSGQFNSPLHF. The CDR3 nucleotides read TGTGCCAGCAGTTTATCGGGACAGTTTAATTCACCCCTCCACTTT.

This chain uses TRBV7-3 with TRBJ2-3; 7 bases align to TRBD2. The CDR3 contains 16 residues. V shed 5 bases, J shed 0 bases, and the junction held 8 bases outside the gene matches. CDR1 is SGHTA, CDR2 FQGTGA, per germline. DNA of the CDR3: TGTGCCAGCAGCCCCCGGGCGGGGGTTAGCACAGATACGCAGTATTTT. Translated: CASSPRAGVSTDTQYF.

The rearrangement joins TRBV2 to TRBJ1-3; a weak D match, TRBD1 (5 bases). CDR3 length: 14 residues. V was pared by 10 bases and J by 3 bases, with 16 bases between. Germline CDR1 SNHLY, CDR2 FYNNEI. The CDR3 here is CATREGRFGNTIYF. The CDR3 nucleotides are TGTGCCACCAGGGAGGGAAGGTTTGGAAACACCATATATTTT.

This chain connects TRBV11-2 to TRBJ1-6; D unclear. V was trimmed by 0 bases and J by 0 bases, leaving 12 bases between them. The V gene's germline CDR1 is SGHAT and CDR2 FQNNGV. The CDR3 loop spans 18 amino acids. The CDR3 protein is CASSLDLPVSSYNSPLHF. CDR3 DNA sequence: TGTGCCAGCAGCTTAGATCTGCCCGTTAGCTCCTATAATTCACCCCTCCACTTT.

This clone was detected a few times. The V and J genes are TRBV5-6 and TRBJ2-7, with D maybe TRBD1 (6 bases). V lost 5 bases and J 2 bases, leaving 17 bases between the germline ends. The CDR3 loop spans 15 amino acids. The V gene's germline CDR1 is SGHDT and CDR2 YYEEEE. The DNA for the CDR3 is TGTGCCAGCAGTTACGCCCCGGACAGCCCCTACGAGCAGTACTTC. Translated, it gives CASSYAPDSPYEQYF.

The V and J genes are TRBV15 and TRBJ1-2, with TRBD1 matching 8 bases. Germline CDR1 and CDR2: LNHNV and YYDKDF (reference sequence). V lost 2 bases to trimming and J lost 8 bases; unmatched junction nucleotides: 4. The CDR3 spans 13 residues. CDR3 coding DNA: TGTGCCACCAGCAGACGGACAGGGCAGGGCTACACCTTC. This encodes CATSRRTGQGYTF.

This clone occurred a few times. The chain combines TRBV18 with TRBJ1-6, with 11 bases matching TRBD1. V lost 4 bases and J lost 5; bases outside the gene matches: 10. The CDR3 covers 18 residues. Germline V gives CDR1 KGHSH, CDR2 LQKENI. This CDR3 is CASSLLSGQGADNSPLHF. The CDR3 DNA reads TGTGCCAGCTCACTGCTCTCCGGACAGGGGGCGGATAATTCACCCCTCCACTTT.

CDR3 amino acids: CAISARGLDYGYTF. DNA for the CDR3: TGTGCCATCAGTGCTCGGGGACTTGACTATGGCTACACCTTC. V usage is TRBV10-3 and J usage is TRBJ1-2; a possible D gene is TRBD1 (5 bases). The length of the CDR3 is 14 residues. V was clipped by 4 bases and J by 3 bases, with 12 bases between them. Germline V lookup: CDR1 ENHRY, CDR2 SYGVKD.

The rearrangement uses TRBV12-3 or TRBV12-4 and TRBJ2-3; TRBD2 might be the D (6 bases). With 6 bases removed from V and 1 base from J, the gap between germline ends came to 8 bases. The CDR3 totals 13 residues. The CDR3 bases are TGTGCCAGCAGGGCTAGCGGCACAGATACGCAGTATTTT. Translating it yields CASRASGTDTQYF.

The chain is built from TRBV12-3 or TRBV12-4 and TRBJ2-1; D gene unclear. V was trimmed by 4 bases and J by 9 bases, leaving 7 bases between them. The CDR3 covers 11 residues. The CDR3 region is CASSSGSEQFF. CDR3 nucleotide sequence: TGTGCCAGCAGTTCGGGTAGTGAGCAGTTCTTC.

By share, this clone ranks as medium-sized (0.01 to 0.1%). The chain is built from TRBV12-3 or TRBV12-4 and TRBJ1-4, with D unclear. CDR3 length equals 11 residues. V lost 3 bases, J lost 8 bases, and 4 bases lay in between. The chain's CDR3 is CASSLREKLFF. Written as DNA, the CDR3 is TGTGCCAGCAGTTTGCGCGAAAAACTGTTTTTT.

A single count supports this clone. V gene TRBV6-9 combines with J gene TRBJ1-2; 9 positions match TRBD1. J was trimmed by 2 bases and V by 4 bases; bases with no gene match: 5. The length of the CDR3 is 15 residues. Germline CDR1 and CDR2: MNHGY and SVAAGI. The CDR3 loop is CASSSRTGENYGYTF. The CDR3 DNA reads as TGTGCCAGCAGTTCCCGGACAGGGGAAAACTATGGCTACACCTTC.

The chain is built from TRBV14 and TRBJ2-7; a weak D match, TRBD1 (6 bases). Trimming took 1 base from V and 5 from J, leaving 15 bases between them. This CDR3 region has 15 residues. The germline V gene has CDR1 SGHDN and CDR2 FVKESK. The CDR3 loop is CASSQVGGTGNEQYF. CDR3 sequence (DNA): TGTGCCAGCAGCCAAGTTGGAGGAACAGGGAACGAGCAGTACTTC.

This chain connects TRBV3-1 (or the pseudogene TRBV3-2) to TRBJ2-5; D unclear. The ends were cut back, 1 base at V and 5 bases at J, with 11 bases in the middle. The CDR3 sequence is 14 residues long. CDR1 LGHDT and CDR2 YNNKEL come from the germline V gene (reference sequence). The CDR3 is CASSQVGTRETQYF. The CDR3 nucleotides read TGTGCCAGCAGCCAAGTCGGTACCCGGGAGACCCAGTACTTC.

The CDR3 bases are TGTGCCAGCAGCTACTGCGTTCCCATTTGCAAAAAAAACATTCAGTACTTC. Encoded protein: CASSYCVPICKKNIQYF. The chain carries TRBV3-1 (or the pseudogene TRBV3-2) and TRBJ2-4; D not resolved. Germline V gene sequence: CDR1 LGHDT, CDR2 YNNKEL (reference sequence). The germline V and J ends were trimmed by 5 bases and 4 bases, with 21 bases remaining between them. The CDR3 runs to 17 residues.